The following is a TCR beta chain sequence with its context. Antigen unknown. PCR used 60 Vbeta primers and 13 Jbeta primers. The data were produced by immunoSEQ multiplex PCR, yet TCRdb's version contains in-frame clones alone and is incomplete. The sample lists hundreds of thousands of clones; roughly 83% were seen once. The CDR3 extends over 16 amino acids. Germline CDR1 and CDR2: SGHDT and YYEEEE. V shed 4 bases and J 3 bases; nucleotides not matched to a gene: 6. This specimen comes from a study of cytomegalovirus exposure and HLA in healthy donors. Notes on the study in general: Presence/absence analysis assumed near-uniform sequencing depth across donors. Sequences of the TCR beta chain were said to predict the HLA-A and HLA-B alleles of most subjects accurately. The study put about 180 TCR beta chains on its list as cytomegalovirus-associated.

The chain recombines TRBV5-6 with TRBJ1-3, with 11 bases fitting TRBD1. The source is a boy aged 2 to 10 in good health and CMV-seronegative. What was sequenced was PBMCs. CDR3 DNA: TGTGCCAGCAGCGAGGACAGGGGGCTAATTGGAAACACCATATATTTT. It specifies CASSEDRGLIGNTIYF.